Each of the 15 T cell receptor beta chains below was sequenced from the same sample in a study of T cell repertoires in cytomegalovirus infection. TCRdb itself ran the reads through MiXCR, one entry per CDR3 protein. The profile shows 110,000 or so distinct CDR3 sequences, roughly 30% of them singletons. Antigen specificity for these receptors is unknown. Here the sequenced sample was CD8+ T cells from cultured PBMCs, taken from culture after CMV antigen stimulation. Source of these receptors: a human donor in good health (CMV status not recorded). Some clones in this sample may be carry-over from other donors' samples.

This clonotype has ten or more counts. CDR3 in amino acids: CASSVASGGATDTQYF. The CDR3 bases are TGTGCCAGCAGCGTAGCTAGCGGGGGGGCCACAGATACGCAGTATTTT. The rearrangement uses TRBV9 and TRBJ2-3; 12 positions match TRBD2. The germline gives CDR1 SGDLS, CDR2 YYNGEE. With V trimmed by 0 bases and J by 2 bases, 1 base remained unmatched. The CDR3 length is 16 residues.

The table lists this clonotype with many counts. V gene TRBV7-2 combines with J gene TRBJ1-5; no definite D call. Germline V gives CDR1 SGHTA, CDR2 FQGNSA. This CDR3 has 16 amino acids. V shed 1 base and J shed 6 bases, with 16 bases lying between them. The CDR3 bases are TGTGCCAGCAGCTTAGAGGGCAGGTTTTCGAGTCAGCCCCAGCATTTT. Translated, it gives CASSLEGRFSSQPQHF.

In its sample, this clonotype was seen a few times. V and J are TRBV27 and TRBJ1-1; D uncertain. This CDR3 region has 14 residues. V was pared by 5 bases and J by 1 base, with 11 bases between. Germline V lookup: CDR1 MNHEY, CDR2 SMNVEV (reference sequence). The CDR3 DNA sequence: TGTGCCAGCAGTCCCAGTCGGGGGAACACTGAAGCTTTCTTT. This gives the protein CASSPSRGNTEAFF.

This clonotype was detected only a few times. This chain joins TRBV27 and TRBJ2-5; D is possibly TRBD1 or TRBD2 (5 bases each). Germline CDR1 is MNHEY and CDR2 is SMNVEV (reference sequence). The CDR3 consists of 13 residues. V lost 7 bases, J lost 1 base, and 10 bases lay in between. CDR3 nucleotides: TGTGCCAGCACTCTGGGGGTCCAAGAGACCCAGTACTTC. Translating gives CASTLGVQETQYF.

This clonotype appeared many times. The V call is TRBV12-3 or TRBV12-4, the J call TRBJ1-1; D is uncertain. V lost 6 bases, J lost 3 bases, and 14 bases lay in between. The CDR3 length is 14 residues. CDR3 residues: CASRPTSRYTEAFF. CDR3 sequence (DNA): TGTGCCAGCAGACCGACATCCAGATACACTGAAGCTTTCTTT.

At least ten counts were recorded for this clonotype. The chain couples TRBV10-3 to TRBJ1-5, with TRBD1 identical over 7 bases. Germline assignment: CDR1 ENHRY and CDR2 SYGVKD. Germline trimming cut 6 bases from V and 0 bases from J; bases unmatched to any gene: 11. The CDR3 is made up of 17 amino acids. The DNA of the CDR3 is TGTGCCATCAGCGACCCCGGGACAGCATATAGCAATCAGCCCCAGCATTTT. It translates to CAISDPGTAYSNQPQHF.

This clonotype came up a few times. V and J are TRBV25-1 and TRBJ2-6; no clear D. Trimming removed 3 bases from V and 0 bases from J, with 3 bases in between. This CDR3 spans 14 amino acids. Per the germline V gene, CDR1 is MGHDK and CDR2 is SYGVNS. CDR3 in DNA: TGTGCCAGCAGTGACGGCTCTGGGGCCAACGTCCTGACTTTC. It codes for CASSDGSGANVLTF.

In this sample, this clonotype turned up a few times. This chain joins TRBV7-4 and TRBJ1-1; possible D gene TRBD1, 5 bases. Germline V CDR1 and CDR2: SGHVT, SQSDAQ. The CDR3 has 13 amino acids. Trimming left V 3 bases short and J 1 base short, with 6 bases between. The DNA of the CDR3 is TGTGCCAGCAGCTTTCAGGGGAACACTGAAGCTTTCTTT. Translation: CASSFQGNTEAFF.

The chain employs TRBV7-8 and TRBJ2-2; D is possibly TRBD1 (6 bases). Germline CDR1 SGHVS, CDR2 FQNEAQ. The CDR3 totals 14 residues. Trimming stripped 1 base from V and 6 bases from J, with 9 bases between. The CDR3 protein is CASSLGQVSGELFF. As DNA, the CDR3 is TGTGCCAGCAGCTTAGGACAGGTGTCCGGGGAGCTGTTTTTT.

The rearrangement joins TRBV5-4 to TRBJ1-1; D call uncertain. V dropped 2 bases and J dropped 1 base, with 6 bases sitting between them. The CDR3 consists of 13 residues. Germline CDR1 SGHNT, CDR2 YYREEE (reference sequence). The CDR3 DNA reads TGTGCCAGCAGCTTAAGACCGAACACTGAAGCTTTCTTT. This gives the protein CASSLRPNTEAFF.

The rearrangement joins TRBV29-1 to TRBJ2-1; TRBD2 matches at 11 bases. The CDR3 sequence is 14 residues long. V was clipped by 5 bases and J by 5 bases; unmatched bases: 5. Germline CDR1 SQVTM, CDR2 ANQGSEA. The CDR3 loop reads CSVKLAGANNEQFF. The CDR3 DNA sequence: TGCAGCGTTAAACTAGCGGGGGCCAACAATGAGCAGTTCTTC.

The V and J genes are TRBV27 and TRBJ2-1, with D maybe TRBD2 (5 bases). V shed 2 bases and J shed 2 bases, with 10 bases lying between them. The CDR3 is 15 amino acids. Germline CDR1 is MNHEY and CDR2 is SMNVEV (reference sequence). Here the CDR3 DNA reads TGTGCCAGCAGTTTAGAGGAGCGGACCTACAATGAGCAGTTCTTC. Encoded protein: CASSLEERTYNEQFF.

The CDR3 DNA sequence: TGTGCCAGCAGTTTATCCCTCTACAATGAGCAGTTCTTC. Protein product: CASSLSLYNEQFF. The J gene is TRBJ2-1, the V gene TRBV27; D remains unclear. With 0 bases removed from V and 3 bases from J, the gap between germline ends came to 3 bases. Germline V lookup: CDR1 MNHEY, CDR2 SMNVEV (reference sequence). CDR3 size: 13 residues.

DNA of the CDR3: TGTGCCAGCAGTGCCGGGACTAGCGGGGTAGGCTACGAGCAGTACTTC. Encoded protein: CASSAGTSGVGYEQYF. The V call is TRBV2, the J call TRBJ2-7; 13 bases map to TRBD2. This CDR3 contains 16 residues. CDR1 and CDR2 (germline): SNHLY, FYNNEI. V trimming: 4 bases; J trimming: 3 bases; junction bases outside the gene matches: 6.

V is TRBV20-1 and J is TRBJ2-5, with 8 bases that match TRBD2. V lost 1 base to trimming and J lost 2 bases; unmatched junction nucleotides: 12. Germline CDR1 is DFQATT and CDR2 is SNEGSKA (reference sequence). CDR3 length: 17 residues. For the CDR3, the DNA is TGCAGTGCTAGAGGTCACGTAGCGGGGAGAGAACAAGAGACCCAGTACTTC. Protein product: CSARGHVAGREQETQYF.